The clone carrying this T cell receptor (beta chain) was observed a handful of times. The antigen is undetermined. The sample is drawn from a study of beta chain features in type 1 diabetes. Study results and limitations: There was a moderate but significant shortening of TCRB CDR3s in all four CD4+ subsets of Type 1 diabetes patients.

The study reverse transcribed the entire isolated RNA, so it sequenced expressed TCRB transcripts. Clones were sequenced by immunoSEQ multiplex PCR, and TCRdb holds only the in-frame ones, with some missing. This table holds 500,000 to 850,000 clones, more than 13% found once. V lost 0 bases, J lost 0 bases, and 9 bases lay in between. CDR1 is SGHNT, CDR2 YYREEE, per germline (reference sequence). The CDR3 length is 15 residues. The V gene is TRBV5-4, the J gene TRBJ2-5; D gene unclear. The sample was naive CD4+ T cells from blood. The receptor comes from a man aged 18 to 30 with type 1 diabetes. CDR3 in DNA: TGTGCCAGCAGCTTGGCCAAAGGGAACCAAGAGACCCAGTACTTC. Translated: CASSLAKGNQETQYF.